This T cell receptor (beta chain) was documented in a study of early T cells in non-severe SARS-CoV-2 infection. About the research overall: Unsorted whole-blood RNA was sequenced in bulk, leaving chains unpaired.

Unique molecular identifiers tagged individual cDNA molecules. TCRdb fed the 5' RACE reads into MiXCR, producing one record per CDR3 protein. The sample yields about 80,000 distinct CDR3 sequences, approximately 12% seen once. This clonotype was seen ten or more times. The input for sequencing was whole blood, taken at baseline. This sequence originates from an adult who was a healthcare worker with PCR-confirmed SARS-CoV-2 infection or an uninfected control (not recorded which). The donor label of this sample is uncertain.

This CDR3 is CASSTNLYPSGQYF. CDR3 coding DNA: TGTGCCAGCAGCACGAACCTCTACCCGTCAGGGCAGTATTTT. V is TRBV3-1 and J is TRBJ2-3; unclear D gene. Germline V gene sequence: CDR1 LGHDT, CDR2 YNNKEL (reference sequence). This CDR3 has 14 amino acids. The V end was cut by 5 bases, the J end by 11 bases, with 20 bases between.